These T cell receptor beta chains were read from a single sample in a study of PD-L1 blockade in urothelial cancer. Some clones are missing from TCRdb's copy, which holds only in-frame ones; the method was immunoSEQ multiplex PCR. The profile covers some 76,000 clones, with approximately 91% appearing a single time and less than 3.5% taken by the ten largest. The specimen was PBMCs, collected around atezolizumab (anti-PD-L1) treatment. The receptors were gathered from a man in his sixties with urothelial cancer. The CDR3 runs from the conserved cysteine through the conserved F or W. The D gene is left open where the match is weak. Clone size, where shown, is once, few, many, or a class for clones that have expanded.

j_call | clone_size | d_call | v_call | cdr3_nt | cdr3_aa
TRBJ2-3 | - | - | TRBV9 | TGTGCCAGCAGCGTAGCTACTGGAGCGACAGATACGCAGTATTTT | CASSVATGATDTQYF
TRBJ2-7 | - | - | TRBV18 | TGTGCCAGCTCACCACCGACGACGGAGGCCGAGCAGTACTTC | CASSPPTTEAEQYF
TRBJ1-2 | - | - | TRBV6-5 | TGTGCCAGCAGTTACCGAACAGGCCGTAACTATGGCTACACCTTC | CASSYRTGRNYGYTF
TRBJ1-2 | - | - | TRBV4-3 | TGCGCCAGCAGCCAAGACGGTGGATCGGGGTATGGCTACACCTTC | CASSQDGGSGYGYTF
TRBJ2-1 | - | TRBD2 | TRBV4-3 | TGCGCCAGCAGCCAAGAAGCGGGAGCAAACAATGAGCAGTTCTTC | CASSQEAGANNEQFF
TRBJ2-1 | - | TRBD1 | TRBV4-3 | TGCGCCAGCAGCCAAGATCTCTCGCAGGGGGCGCGGAATGAGCAGTTCTTC | CASSQDLSQGARNEQFF
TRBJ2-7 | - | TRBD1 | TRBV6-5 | TGTGCCAGCAGTTACCAACGACAGGGGAGATACGAGCAGTACTTC | CASSYQRQGRYEQYF
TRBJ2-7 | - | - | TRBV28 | TGTGCCAGCAGAAACCCAGAGGGTGGCTCCTACGAGCAGTACTTC | CASRNPEGGSYEQYF
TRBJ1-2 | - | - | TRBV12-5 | TGTGCTAGTAGCAGGGTGGGTGGCTACACCTTC | CASSRVGGYTF
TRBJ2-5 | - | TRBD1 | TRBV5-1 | TGCGCCAGCAGCCAAGGACAGGGACAAGAGACCCAGTACTTC | CASSQGQGQETQYF
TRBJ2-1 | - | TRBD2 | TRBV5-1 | TGCGCCAGCAGCACTACTAGCGGGCTCAATGAGCAGTTCTTC | CASSTTSGLNEQFF
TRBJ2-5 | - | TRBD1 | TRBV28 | TGTGCCAGTGACAGGGGCGCCCAAGAGACCCAGTACTTC | CASDRGAQETQYF
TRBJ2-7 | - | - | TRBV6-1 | TGTGCCAGCAGTGTACGTACAGAGCAGTACTTC | CASSVRTEQYF
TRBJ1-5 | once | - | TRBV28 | TGTGCCAGCTCGGACGGGGGTTACCATCAGCCCCAGCATTTT | CASSDGGYHQPQHF
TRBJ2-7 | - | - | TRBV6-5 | TGTGCCAGCAGGTCTAATAAATACGAGCAGTACTTC | CASRSNKYEQYF
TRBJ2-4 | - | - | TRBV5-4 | TGTGCCACAGGACAGGAGGGCATTCAGTACTTC | CATGQEGIQYF
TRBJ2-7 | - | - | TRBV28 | TGTGCCAGCAGTTCCTCCGGGACAAGTACCTACGAGCAGTACTTC | CASSSSGTSTYEQYF
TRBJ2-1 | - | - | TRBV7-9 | TGTGCCAGCAGCTCGGACTACGAGCAGTTCTTC | CASSSDYEQFF
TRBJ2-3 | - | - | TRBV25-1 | TGTGCCAGCAGTGAAGGGGGGAGCGGGTACGCCACAGATACGCAGTATTTT | CASSEGGSGYATDTQYF
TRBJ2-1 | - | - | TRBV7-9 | TGTGCCAGCAGCTTAGCGGGGGGACCTGAGCAGTTCTTC | CASSLAGGPEQFF
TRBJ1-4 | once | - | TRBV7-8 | TGTGCCAGCAGCTATGTCGTCGGGGGGCAGACTAATGAAAAACTGTTTTTT | CASSYVVGGQTNEKLFF
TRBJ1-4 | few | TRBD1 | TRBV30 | TGTGCCTGGAGTCCCTCCAAGGGGGCCCTGTTTTTT | CAWSPSKGALFF
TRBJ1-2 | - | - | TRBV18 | TGTGCCAGCTCACCGGGGGGTGCCAGGGCTTCAGCTAACTATGGCTACACCTTC | CASSPGGARASANYGYTF
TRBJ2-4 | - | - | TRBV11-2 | TGTGCCAGCAGCTTAGGTGGGGGGGCTACCAAAAACATTCAGTACTTC | CASSLGGGATKNIQYF
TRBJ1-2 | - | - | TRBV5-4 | TGTGCCAGCAGCCGGGGGGTGAGGGAGGCTAACTATGGCTACACCTTC | CASSRGVREANYGYTF
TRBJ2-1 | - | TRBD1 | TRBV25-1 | TGTGCCAGCAGTCCACGACAGGGGTTGAATGAGCAGTTCTTC | CASSPRQGLNEQFF
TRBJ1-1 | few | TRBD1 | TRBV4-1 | TGCGCCAGCAGCACACAGACAGGGGAATGGGGCAGCACTGAAGCTTTCTTT | CASSTQTGEWGSTEAFF
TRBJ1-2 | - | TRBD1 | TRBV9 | TGTGCCAGCAGCTTCAGGACAGGGGTACGCTACACCTTC | CASSFRTGVRYTF
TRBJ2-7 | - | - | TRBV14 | TGTGCCAGCAGCCTCAACACCGCCCAGGGCGAGCAGTACTTC | CASSLNTAQGEQYF
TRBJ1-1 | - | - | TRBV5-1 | TGCGCCAGCAGCTTGAGGGCAGGGGAGATGAACACTGAAGCTTTCTTT | CASSLRAGEMNTEAFF
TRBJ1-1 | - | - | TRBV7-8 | TGTGCCAGCAGCTCACAGGGTTGGGACACTGAAGCTTTCTTT | CASSSQGWDTEAFF
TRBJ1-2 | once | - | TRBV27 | TGTGCCAGCAGTTTATACGCTGGGGGCAGGTATGGCTACACCTTC | CASSLYAGGRYGYTF
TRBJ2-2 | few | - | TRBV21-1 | TGTGCCAGCAGCCTAGGTAATAGCGGGGGGGCCAGATTTTCCGGGGAGCTGTTTTTT | CASSLGNSGGARFSGELFF
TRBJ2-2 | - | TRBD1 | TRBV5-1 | TGCGCCAGCAGCTCGCCGGGACAGGGAGGCACCGGGGAGCTGTTTTTT | CASSSPGQGGTGELFF
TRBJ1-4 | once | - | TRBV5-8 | TGTGCCAGCAGCTTTACCCAGGGGATAGGTAATGAAAAACTGTTTTTT | CASSFTQGIGNEKLFF
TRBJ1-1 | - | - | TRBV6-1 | TGTGCCAGCAGTGAACCCCGAGGGGGTCTAAACACTGAAGCTTTCTTT | CASSEPRGGLNTEAFF
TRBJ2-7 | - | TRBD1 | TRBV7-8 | TGTGCCAGCAGCTACAGGGGGCAGGGCGAGCAGTACTTC | CASSYRGQGEQYF
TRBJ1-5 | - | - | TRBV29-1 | TGCAGCGTAGCACAGCATAGCAATCAGCCCCAGCATTTT | CSVAQHSNQPQHF
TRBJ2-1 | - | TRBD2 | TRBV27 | TGTGCCAGCAGTTTAGCGGGAGGGCCGGATTACAATGAGCAGTTCTTC | CASSLAGGPDYNEQFF
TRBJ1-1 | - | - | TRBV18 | TGTGCCAGCTCACCGTTTGGGGGGACGAACACTGAAGCTTTCTTT | CASSPFGGTNTEAFF
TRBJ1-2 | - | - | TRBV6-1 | TGTGCCAGCAGTGTGCGGGCTAACTATGGCTACACCTTC | CASSVRANYGYTF
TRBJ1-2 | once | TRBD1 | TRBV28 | TGTGCCAGCATCCGACAGGGCCTAGGCTATGGCTACACCTTC | CASIRQGLGYGYTF
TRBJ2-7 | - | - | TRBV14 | TGTGCCAGCAGCTCTCTCGGAACGGGGTCCTACGAGCAGTACTTC | CASSSLGTGSYEQYF
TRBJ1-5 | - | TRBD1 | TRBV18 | TGTGCCAGCTCACCACTAGTAGGTGACAGGGAGTATCAGCCCCAGCATTTT | CASSPLVGDREYQPQHF
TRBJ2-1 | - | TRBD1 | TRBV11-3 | TGTGCCAGCAGCTTAGAAGGGACAGGGACTGAGCAGTTCTTC | CASSLEGTGTEQFF
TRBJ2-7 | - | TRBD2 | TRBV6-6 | TGTGCCAGCAGCCCTTGGGCGGGGGCCTACGAGCAGTACTTC | CASSPWAGAYEQYF
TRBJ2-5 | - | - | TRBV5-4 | TGTGCCAGCAGCCTACCCGACAGAGAAGAGACCCAGTACTTC | CASSLPDREETQYF
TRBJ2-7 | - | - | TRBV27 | TGTGCTCCTATGGGGGCCCCCTACGAGCAGTACTTC | CAPMGAPYEQYF
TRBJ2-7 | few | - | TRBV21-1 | TGTGCCAGCAGCAAAGGCAAAGCGGGGGTAGGTGAGCAGTACTTC | CASSKGKAGVGEQYF
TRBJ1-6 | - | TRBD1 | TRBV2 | TGTGCCAGCAGGGGACAGGGGATGTATTCACCCCTCCACTTT | CASRGQGMYSPLHF
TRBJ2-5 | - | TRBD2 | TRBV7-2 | TGTGCCAGCAGCTTATTTGCTAGCGGGATGGAGGGTCCCCAGTACTTC | CASSLFASGMEGPQYF
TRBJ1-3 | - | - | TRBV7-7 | TGTGCCAGCAGCTTAGCGCCGATAGGACACTCTGGAAACACCATATATTTT | CASSLAPIGHSGNTIYF
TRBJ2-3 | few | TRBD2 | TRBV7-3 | TGTGCCAGCAGCCGAGCGGGGGGGAACACAGATACGCAGTATTTT | CASSRAGGNTDTQYF
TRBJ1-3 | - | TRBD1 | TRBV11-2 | TGTGCCAGCAGCTTAGGAAGGGGACAGACTGGAAACACCATATATTTT | CASSLGRGQTGNTIYF
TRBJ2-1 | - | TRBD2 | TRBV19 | TGTGCCAGTAGGAGACTAGCGGGGGGACCGATAAATGAGCAGTTCTTC | CASRRLAGGPINEQFF
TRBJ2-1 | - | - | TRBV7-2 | TGTGCCAGCAGCTTACAAGGAGTTGGAGAGCAGTTCTTC | CASSLQGVGEQFF